This T cell receptor beta chain was sequenced for a study of CD8+CD57+ T cells in acquired aplastic anemia. At the level of the study: An average of 3.2 ug of DNA was obtained from sorted CD4+ and CD8+ cells.

The germline gives CDR1 WNHNN, CDR2 SYGVQD (reference sequence). The CDR3 length is 13 residues. Turning to this clonotype: Compared with germline, one end of the junction differs, possibly owing to a read error.

Genomic DNA provided the template from which TCR beta VDJ and CDR3 profiles were obtained. TCRdb reprocessed the reads with MiXCR, giving one entry per CDR3 protein. The table shows around 170,000 distinct CDR3 sequences, with about 60% occurring only once. V usage is TRBV10-1 and J usage is TRBJ1-2; D possibly corresponds to TRBD1 (6 bases). This receptor was taken from a human donor in good health. Source material: sorted CD4+, CD8+, or CD8+CD57+ T cells (not recorded which) from PBMCs. This CDR3 is CASSEDRIYSYTF. In nucleotides, the CDR3 is TGCGCCAGCAGTGAGGACAGGATCTATAGCTACACCTTC.